This T cell receptor (beta chain) is from a study of T cells after yellow fever vaccination. About the research overall: SMART-Seq v4 Ultra Low Input prepared the low-cell-number fractions.

5'RACE template switching added a universal primer site and UMIs to TCR cDNA. TCRdb re-called the 5' RACE reads through MiXCR, storing one row per CDR3 protein. This table holds a few hundred thousand distinct CDR3 sequences, around 10% found once. Germline CDR1 reads MNHEY; CDR2 reads SVGEGT. The CDR3 totals 13 residues. Trimming took off 7 bases at V and 5 bases at J, with 12 bases between the two ends. Study conclusions and caveats: Boosting was followed by the reappearance of most primary-vaccination clones (roughly 95% CD4, 88% CD8).

Many counts were recorded for this clonotype. No antigen is known for it. This rearrangement joins TRBV6-2 or TRBV6-3 to TRBJ2-1; D is unresolved. This receptor was identified in a man between 18 and 29 years old who received the YFV17D yellow fever vaccine. The specimen comprised PBMCs, sampled on the day of the first yellow fever vaccination. The CDR3 here is CASNEGGHNEQFF. In DNA, the CDR3 is TGTGCCAGCAACGAAGGCGGCCACAATGAGCAGTTCTTC.